This TCR beta chain was recovered during a study of identical twins. General study points: Twin sharing of out-of-frame TCR alpha was underestimated by models in monozygotic pairs.

This CDR3 has 15 residues. The germline V gene has CDR1 SQVTM and CDR2 ANQGSEA. Losses at the gene ends were 7 bases for V and 1 base for J; bases not matched to a gene: 9. This clonotype showed up just a few times. As yet, its antigen is unknown. TCRdb independently ran MiXCR on the 5' RACE reads; one entry per CDR3 protein. This repertoire shows 500,000 to 550,000 distinct CDR3 sequences, roughly a fifth found once; its top ten account for roughly 0.9%. This same sample was also part of a study on T cells expressing NK-cell markers.

Sequenced sample: CD4+ T cells sorted from blood. This clonotype originated in a young woman in good health. The gene calls are TRBV29-1 and TRBJ2-3, with 9 bases lining up with TRBD2. In DNA, the CDR3 is TGCAGCGCCCTCGGGGGCGGGGGGGGCACAGATACGCAGTATTTT. Protein sequence: CSALGGGGGTDTQYF.